This entry features one T cell receptor beta chain sequence. The antigen remains undetermined. Free of recent acute infections or vaccinations, the donors were healthy HIV-negative adults. CD45RA-negative memory and CD45RA+ naive subsets were split from the CD4+ cells. These data originate in a study of shared clonotypes between healthy human individuals. Across the whole study: Donor ages ranged 18 to 49 years: a couple of women, a few men.

The CDR3 is 14 amino acids. Germline V lookup: CDR1 LNHDA, CDR2 SQIVND (reference sequence). Trimming stripped 3 bases from V and 3 bases from J, with 9 bases between. Study results and limitations: Estimated clonotype richness was generally higher in naive than memory subsets.

Here immunoSEQ multiplex PCR was the method, and the copy in TCRdb shows in-frame clones only, minus some. The table has around 2,000,000 clones, roughly 96% seen once. The specimen sequenced was naive CD4+ T cells sorted from blood. As for subset: CD45RA+ positively selected. J is TRBJ2-1 and V is TRBV19; a weak D match, TRBD2 (5 bases). The receptor was isolated from a man younger than 35 in good health. The CDR3 nucleotides are TGTGCCAGTAGTATGATAGCGTACTACAATGAGCAGTTCTTC. Its protein product is CASSMIAYYNEQFF.